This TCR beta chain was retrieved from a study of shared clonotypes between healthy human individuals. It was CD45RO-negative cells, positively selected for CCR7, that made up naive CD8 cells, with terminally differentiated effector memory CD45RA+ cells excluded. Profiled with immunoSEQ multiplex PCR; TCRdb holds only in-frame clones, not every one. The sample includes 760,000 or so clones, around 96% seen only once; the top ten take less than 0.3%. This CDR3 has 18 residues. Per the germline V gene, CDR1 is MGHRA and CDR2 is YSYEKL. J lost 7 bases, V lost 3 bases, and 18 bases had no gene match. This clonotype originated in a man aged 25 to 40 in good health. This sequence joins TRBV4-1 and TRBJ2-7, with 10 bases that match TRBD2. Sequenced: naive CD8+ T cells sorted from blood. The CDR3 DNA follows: TGCGCCAGCAGCCAGGGCCCGTTAGGGCTAGCGGGAGTGGAGGAGCAGTACTTC. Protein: CASSQGPLGLAGVEEQYF.